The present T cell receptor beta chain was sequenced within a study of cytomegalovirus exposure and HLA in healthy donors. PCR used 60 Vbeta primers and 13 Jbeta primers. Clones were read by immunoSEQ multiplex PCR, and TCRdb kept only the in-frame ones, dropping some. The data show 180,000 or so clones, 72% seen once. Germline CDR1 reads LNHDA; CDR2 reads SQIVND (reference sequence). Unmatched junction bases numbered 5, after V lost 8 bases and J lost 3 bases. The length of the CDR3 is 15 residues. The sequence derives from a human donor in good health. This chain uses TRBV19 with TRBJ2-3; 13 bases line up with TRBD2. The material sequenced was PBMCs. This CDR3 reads CASSILAGGTDTQYF. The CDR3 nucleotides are TGTGCCAGTTCGATACTAGCGGGGGGGACAGATACGCAGTATTTT.